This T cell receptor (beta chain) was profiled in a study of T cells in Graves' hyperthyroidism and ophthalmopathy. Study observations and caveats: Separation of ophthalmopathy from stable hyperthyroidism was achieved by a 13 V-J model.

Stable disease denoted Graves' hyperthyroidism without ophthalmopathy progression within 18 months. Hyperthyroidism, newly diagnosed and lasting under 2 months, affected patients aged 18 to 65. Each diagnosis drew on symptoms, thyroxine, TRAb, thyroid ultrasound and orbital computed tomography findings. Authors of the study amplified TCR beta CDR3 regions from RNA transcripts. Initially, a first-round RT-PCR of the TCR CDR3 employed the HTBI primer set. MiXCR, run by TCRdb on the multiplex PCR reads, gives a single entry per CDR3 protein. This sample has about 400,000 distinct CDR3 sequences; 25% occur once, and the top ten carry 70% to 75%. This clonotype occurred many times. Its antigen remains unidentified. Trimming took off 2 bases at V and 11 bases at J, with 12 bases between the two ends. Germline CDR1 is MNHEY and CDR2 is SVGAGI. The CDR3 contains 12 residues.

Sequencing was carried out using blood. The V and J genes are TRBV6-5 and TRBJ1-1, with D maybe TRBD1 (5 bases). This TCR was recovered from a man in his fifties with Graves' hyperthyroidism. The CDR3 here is CASSYTGGEAFF. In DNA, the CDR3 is TGTGCCAGCAGTTACACGGGGGGAGAGGCTTTCTTT.